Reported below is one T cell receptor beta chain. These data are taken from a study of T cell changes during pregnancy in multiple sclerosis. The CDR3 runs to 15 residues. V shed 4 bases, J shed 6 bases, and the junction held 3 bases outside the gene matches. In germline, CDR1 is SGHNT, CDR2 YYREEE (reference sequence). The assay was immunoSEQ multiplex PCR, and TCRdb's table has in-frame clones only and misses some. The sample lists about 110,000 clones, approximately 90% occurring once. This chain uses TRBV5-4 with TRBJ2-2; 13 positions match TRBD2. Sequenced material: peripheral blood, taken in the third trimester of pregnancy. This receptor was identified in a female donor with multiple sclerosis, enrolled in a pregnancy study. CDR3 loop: CASSGTSGRAGELFF. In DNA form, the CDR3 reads TGTGCCAGCAGCGGAACTAGCGGGAGGGCCGGGGAGCTGTTTTTT.